This entry features one T cell receptor (beta chain) sequence. This clonotype was seen many times. Its antigen target is currently unknown. No base qualities exist here, and no much larger clone lies one base off it. This sample is drawn from a study of identical twins (dated by TCRdb to 2016 to 2018). For the wider study: To test whether fetal clonotypes persist, this study deep-sequenced TCR alpha and beta repertoires from monozygotic twins, from unrelated adults of various ages, and from cord blood. To rule out contamination, the twin experiments were replicated at different times with different library preparation protocols.

Library prep was done by 5' RACE. Reads for this sample came from an Illumina HiSeq 2000. Template switching added a universal primer binding site, and the final cDNA carried a unique molecular identifier that allowed TCR cDNA molecules to be counted accurately. Specific primers in the conserved constant-segment region were used to synthesize first-strand cDNA for TCR alpha and beta chains. To control for contamination, each cDNA library was double barcoded with a SMART-Mk sample barcode plus Illumina barcodes. TruSeq adapter sequences and Illumina sample barcodes were added in two successive PCR steps. TCR alpha and beta cDNA libraries were sequenced on the Illumina HiSeq platform with custom primers. As for how the authors treated the data: Raw reads were processed with MiGEC to extract unique molecular identifiers, and MiXCR was used to determine CDR3 positions. For each individual, recombination models were inferred using an EM algorithm with the repgenHMM and IGoR tools. The analysis of shared clonotypes was done with the tcR package in R, with sharing normalized by the product of cloneset sizes. To study raw recombination free of thymic and clonal selection effects, out-of-frame nonproductive sequences were analyzed. The raw public reads went through TCRdb reprocessing: fastp at Q25, MiXCR clone calling, in-frame beta chains kept. Records with the same CDR3 protein are collapsed into one entry carrying the most frequent genes and DNA. TCRdb, rather than the study authors, made the V and J calls. Counted in this sample were about 260,000 distinct CDR3 sequences; approximately 7% of them appeared once. The top ten constitute 3.5% to 4% of the sample.

Every donor in the study was a healthy Caucasian. Three pairs of female monozygotic twins, all aged roughly 18 to 29 years, were included in the twin cohort. Miltenyi CD45RO+ enrichment and human naive T-cell isolation kits were used to isolate memory (CD45RO+) and naive T cells from PBMC. Trimming at the junction amounts to 0 bases on V and 3 bases on J, and the germline ends lie 6 bases apart. According to the germline V gene, CDR1 reads SNHLY and CDR2 reads FYNNEI. From the cysteine up to the valine, the CDR3 has a length of 13 residues. Here the CDR3 DNA is all that survives: 39 bases in frame from base 1. The full study reports these points: Recombination models systematically underestimated out-of-frame TCR alpha sharing in monozygotic twins but agreed with sharing between unrelated individuals. Fewer insertions were carried by abundant cord blood beta clonotypes, a similar but weaker trend appeared in young adult naive repertoires, and no such trend appeared in memory repertoires. The excess sharing between twins in beta out-of-frame sequences was weaker because fewer shared sequences reduced the signal-to-noise ratio. Invariant T cells such as MAIT and iNKT could partly confound zero-insertion analyses, although diverse VJ usage argued against such confounding for most clonotypes. Conclusions relied on cross-sectional statistical analysis, since the same donors could not be followed over many years. Out-of-frame TCR alpha sequences shared between twins showed an excess of low generation-probability sequences compared with coincidental sharing between unrelated individuals.

Separately, the same data were catalogued under a study of yellow fever vaccine responses in identical twins. As described in the second report: The authors reported that the T cell response to vaccination in identical twins appeared partly convergent and partly personalized. In identical twins, the study followed T cell clones that responded to the vaccine with precision.

The clonotype was recovered from a woman aged 18 to 35 in good health. Recombination linked TRBV2 to TRBJ2-7, with the D segment identity uncertain. Material: memory (CD45RO+) T cells sorted from blood. What this sample's cell subset or site label stands for: CD45RO+ enriched T cells. The CDR3 protein: CASSEAPYYEQYV. At the DNA level, the sequence is TGTGCCAGCAGTGAAGCCCCCTACTACGAGCAGTACGTC.